A selection of T cell receptor beta chains follows, all from one sample in a study of PD-L1 blockade in urothelial cancer. Clones were read by immunoSEQ multiplex PCR, and TCRdb kept only the in-frame ones, dropping some. The data show about 52,000 clones, with 84% seen just once and about 5.8% held by the top ten. The specimen was PBMCs, collected around atezolizumab (anti-PD-L1) treatment. These receptors all stem from a man aged 35-49 years with urothelial cancer. Both conserved end residues are part of each CDR3. The order of the fields is V gene, clone size, J gene, D gene, CDR3 protein, CDR3 DNA. D genes are given only for firm matches. The listing skips clone size in some rows; elsewhere it reads once, few, many or a size class.

V: TRBV27; size: .; J: TRBJ2-7; D: TRBD1; CDR3: CASSPYRDRGHEQYF; DNA: TGTGCCAGCAGTCCATACCGGGACAGGGGGCACGAGCAGTACTTC
V: TRBV6-6; size: .; J: TRBJ1-1; D: .; CDR3: CASGSPPEAFF; DNA: TGTGCCAGCGGGAGCCCGCCTGAAGCTTTCTTT
V: TRBV28; size: .; J: TRBJ2-5; D: TRBD2; CDR3: CASSSPGRAGRETQYF; DNA: TGTGCCAGCAGTTCCCCAGGGAGGGCGGGTCGAGAGACCCAGTACTTC
V: TRBV11-1; size: .; J: TRBJ1-4; D: .; CDR3: CASSPGTVSKATNEKLFF; DNA: TGTGCCAGCAGCCCGGGGACTGTCTCGAAGGCAACTAATGAAAAACTGTTTTTT
V: TRBV4-1; size: .; J: TRBJ2-6; D: TRBD2; CDR3: CASSQVGLAGDLSGANVLTF; DNA: TGCGCCAGCAGCCAAGTCGGCCTAGCGGGAGACCTCTCTGGGGCCAACGTCCTGACTTTC
V: TRBV2; size: once; J: TRBJ2-7; D: TRBD1; CDR3: CASSSTGAKRDEQYF; DNA: TGTGCCAGCAGTTCGACAGGGGCGAAAAGGGACGAGCAGTACTTC
V: TRBV14; size: .; J: TRBJ2-1; D: .; CDR3: CASSLMAGREQFF; DNA: TGTGCCAGCAGCCTCATGGCGGGGCGCGAGCAGTTCTTC
V: TRBV27; size: .; J: TRBJ1-1; D: .; CDR3: CASSLSGTVRHAFF; DNA: TGTGCCAGCAGTTTATCGGGGACTGTTCGCCACGCTTTCTTT
V: TRBV7-2; size: .; J: TRBJ2-6; D: .; CDR3: CASSLMWSGSGANVLTF; DNA: TGTGCCAGCAGCTTAATGTGGAGTGGCTCTGGGGCCAACGTCCTGACTTTC
V: TRBV19; size: .; J: TRBJ1-1; D: .; CDR3: CASSAGRRNTEAFF; DNA: TGTGCCAGTAGTGCGGGACGGAGGAACACTGAAGCTTTCTTT
V: TRBV11-2; size: once; J: TRBJ2-5; D: TRBD1; CDR3: CASRKTGVQETQYF; DNA: TGTGCCAGCAGAAAAACAGGGGTCCAAGAGACCCAGTACTTC
V: TRBV6-1; size: .; J: TRBJ1-2; D: TRBD1; CDR3: CASSRMGTDYYGYTF; DNA: TGTGCCAGCTCACGCATGGGGACAGACTACTATGGCTACACCTTC
V: TRBV5-6; size: .; J: TRBJ2-5; D: TRBD2; CDR3: CASSPGLAGGWAQETQYF; DNA: TGTGCCAGCAGCCCAGGACTAGCGGGAGGCTGGGCCCAAGAGACCCAGTACTTC
V: TRBV6-5; size: once; J: TRBJ2-7; D: .; CDR3: CASSLGGGPYEQYF; DNA: TGTGCCAGCAGTCTCGGTGGCGGTCCCTACGAGCAGTACTTC
V: TRBV30; size: few; J: TRBJ1-2; D: TRBD1; CDR3: CAWSGTGWFGGYTF; DNA: TGTGCCTGGTCGGGGACAGGGTGGTTCGGCGGCTACACCTTC
V: TRBV11-2; size: .; J: TRBJ2-4; D: .; CDR3: CASSSPGQSKNIQYF; DNA: TGTGCCAGCAGCTCGCCCGGACAGTCCAAAAACATTCAGTACTTC
V: TRBV5-6; size: .; J: TRBJ2-1; D: TRBD2; CDR3: CASSNLLGTSGKLSQFF; DNA: TGTGCCAGCAGCAACCTACTCGGGACTAGCGGGAAATTGTCGCAGTTCTTC
V: TRBV4-2; size: .; J: TRBJ2-7; D: .; CDR3: CASSSWEAGDEQYF; DNA: TGTGCCAGCAGCTCTTGGGAGGCCGGGGACGAGCAGTACTTC